This passage covers 7 T cell receptor beta chains from one sample sequenced in a study of technical replicates of blood from a few donors. Profiling relied on immunoSEQ multiplex PCR, and the TCRdb table lists in-frame clones only, not all of them. The sample yields about 88,000 clones, 85% to 95% seen once. Sequencing input: T cells isolated from PBMCs. These receptors originate from a human donor in good health.

The CDR3 region has the DNA TGTGCCAGCCATTGGATGGGACAGGGGGATGGCTACACCTTC. Translation gives CASHWMGQGDGYTF. The chain employs TRBV2 and TRBJ1-2; 11 nucleotides align to TRBD1. CDR3 size: 14 residues. Germline V lookup: CDR1 SNHLY, CDR2 FYNNEI. V trimming: 8 bases; J trimming: 6 bases; junction bases outside the gene matches: 8.

The CDR3 protein is CASSLDWSGQGETQYF. The CDR3 nucleotides read TGCGCCAGCAGCTTGGACTGGTCGGGACAGGGAGAGACCCAGTACTTC. This chain uses TRBV5-1 with TRBJ2-5, with 9 bases aligning to TRBD1. CDR3 length equals 16 residues. Germline-derived CDR1 and CDR2 are SGHRS and YFSETQ. V lost 0 bases to trimming and J lost 4 bases; unmatched junction nucleotides: 7.

With respect to this clone: The junction departs from the called germline gene at one end, perhaps through a read error. This CDR3 reads CASTPLASSSNEQFF. The DNA of the CDR3 is TGTGCCAGTACCCCCCTAGCGAGCTCCTCCAATGAGCAGTTCTTC. The gene calls are TRBV19 and TRBJ2-1, with a possible D match to TRBD2 (6 bases). The CDR3 is 15 amino acids. CDR1 and CDR2 from the germline V gene are LNHDA and SQIVND (reference sequence).

The V and J genes are TRBV4-1 and TRBJ1-5, with D possibly matching TRBD1 (5 bases). The CDR3 spans 18 residues. Deletions cut 0 bases from V and 5 bases from J, with 20 bases between. Germline CDR1 is MGHRA and CDR2 is YSYEKL. Written as DNA, the CDR3 is TGCGCCAGCAGCCAAGAACCCTGGGGCGGCCAAGGCGATCAGCCCCAGCATTTT. Residues: CASSQEPWGGQGDQPQHF.

The chain uses TRBV19 and TRBJ1-2, with D possibly matching TRBD1 (6 bases). This CDR3 contains 15 residues. Trimming left V 5 bases short and J 0 bases short, with 13 bases between. Germline V gene sequence: CDR1 LNHDA, CDR2 SQIVND (reference sequence). CDR3 sequence (DNA): TGTGCCAGTAGTGCACAGGGCGAAGCTAACTATGGCTACACCTTC. Translating it yields CASSAQGEANYGYTF.

The J gene is TRBJ1-1, the V gene TRBV6-5; 9 positions agree with TRBD1. V was pared by 0 bases and J by 0 bases, with 2 bases of the junction left unmatched. The germline V gene has CDR1 MNHEY and CDR2 SVGAGI. The CDR3 contains 16 residues. Here the CDR3 DNA reads TGTGCCAGCAGTTACTCCGGACAGGGGATGAACACTGAAGCTTTCTTT. It translates to CASSYSGQGMNTEAFF.

This clone was recorded once. The chain is built from TRBV4-1 and TRBJ2-7, with a tentative D call TRBD1 (5 bases). Germline CDR1 is MGHRA and CDR2 is YSYEKL. V was clipped by 1 base and J by 4 bases, with 17 bases between them. The CDR3 has 16 amino acids. The CDR3 protein is CASSQGSGSLFYEQYF. DNA of the CDR3: TGCGCCAGCAGCCAAGGCTCAGGGTCCCTCTTTTACGAGCAGTACTTC.